The subject of this entry is one TCR beta chain. Original processing methods: Researchers report that nucleated cell counts were estimated from reference gene primer amplification. Clones were read by immunoSEQ multiplex PCR, and TCRdb kept only the in-frame ones, dropping some. V, J and clone size reflect that table, while D and trimming were determined from the DNA. The sample has roughly 100,000 clones, approximately 86% seen once. The data are from a study of blood T cell repertoires in COVID-19. Study at large: COVID-19 samples, acute and convalescent, were from the United States, Italy and Spain. From T cells, B-cell-depleted T cells, or PBMCs came the material, which was cDNA or gDNA.

CDR3 length: 15 amino acids. Germline CDR1 reads LGHNA; CDR2 reads YNFKEQ. V dropped 0 bases and J dropped 1 base, with 8 bases sitting between them. The sequence derives from a man aged 50 or older with active or convalescent COVID-19. The chain links TRBV4-2 to TRBJ2-3; possibly TRBD2 for D (5 bases). Input material: peripheral blood. The CDR3 DNA follows: TGTGCCAGCAGCCAAGATAGTAGCGGCACAGATACGCAGTATTTT. As protein: CASSQDSSGTDTQYF.